Sequencing of this T cell receptor beta chain was carried out in a study of identical twins. This CDR3 contains 12 residues. Germline values: CDR1 SNHLY, CDR2 FYNNEI. Trimming stripped 10 bases from V and 5 bases from J, with 15 bases between. From the 5' RACE reads, TCRdb called clonotypes with MiXCR, one entry per CDR3 protein. The data contain about 250,000 distinct CDR3 sequences, around 8.3% of them singletons. These records were also assigned to another study, of yellow fever vaccine responses in identical twins.

The clonotype originates from a woman aged 18 to 35 in good health. The rearrangement links TRBV2 to TRBJ2-7; weak D call: TRBD1 (6 bases). Sequenced material: CD8+ T cells sorted from blood. CDR3 DNA: TGTGCCACCGCCGGGACAAGGGACGAGCAGTACTTC. Translation gives CATAGTRDEQYF.